The 27 T cell receptor beta chains given below trace back to one sample, sequenced in a study of blood T cell repertoires in COVID-19. Profiled with immunoSEQ multiplex PCR; TCRdb holds only in-frame clones, not every one. The table has about 50,000 clones, approximately 80% seen once; the top ten hold approximately 20%. Sequencing input: peripheral blood. These receptors were collected from a woman aged 80 or over with COVID-19, enrolled during active disease.

V gene TRBV6-4 combines with J gene TRBJ2-2; 7 bases align to TRBD1. This CDR3 contains 13 residues. J gave up 5 bases and V 6 bases, and 3 bases lay outside the gene matches. From germline, CDR1 is MRHNA and CDR2 SNTAGT. The CDR3: CASRAGGTGELFF. The DNA of the CDR3 is TGTGCCAGCAGAGCAGGGGGTACCGGGGAGCTGTTTTTT.

This chain connects TRBV6-6 to TRBJ2-7; D might be TRBD1 (5 bases). The germline V and J ends were trimmed by 6 bases and 4 bases, with 16 bases remaining between them. The CDR3 runs 14 residues. Germline CDR1 is MNHNY and CDR2 is SVGAGI (reference sequence). The CDR3 sequence is CASRQQDQRYEQYF. The CDR3 coding sequence is TGTGCCAGCAGGCAACAGGACCAGAGATACGAGCAGTACTTC.

The chain has TRBV15 and TRBJ1-1, with 7 bases lining up with TRBD1. This CDR3 region has 17 residues. V shed 1 base, J shed 1 base, and the junction held 9 bases outside the gene matches. Germline-derived CDR1 and CDR2 are LNHNV and YYDKDF (reference sequence). The CDR3 region has the DNA TGTGCCACCAGCAGAGCCCCGTCGACAGGGTGGAACACTGAAGCTTTCTTT. Its translation: CATSRAPSTGWNTEAFF.

This clone came up a few times. This chain connects TRBV6-5 to TRBJ1-5; a possible D gene is TRBD1 (6 bases). V shed 7 bases and J shed 7 bases, with 14 bases lying between them. Germline V gene sequence: CDR1 MNHEY, CDR2 SVGAGI. CDR3 length equals 13 residues. The CDR3 loop reads CASTLGQGQPQHF. In DNA, the CDR3 is TGTGCCAGCACCTTGGGACAAGGGCAGCCCCAGCATTTT.

The chain carries TRBV20-1 and TRBJ1-4, with D possibly TRBD1 on 5 matching bases. The CDR3 runs to 16 residues. With 3 bases removed from V and 0 bases from J, the gap between germline ends came to 14 bases. CDR1 is DFQATT and CDR2 is SNEGSKA in the germline V gene (reference sequence). DNA of the CDR3: TGCAGTGCTAGTGGGGCAGGGATTACAACTAATGAAAAACTGTTTTTT. Amino acid sequence: CSASGAGITTNEKLFF.

This chain uses TRBV30 with TRBJ2-5, with TRBD1 as a possible D gene (6 bases). CDR3 length equals 13 residues. Germline loops: CDR1 GTSNPN, CDR2 SVGIG (reference sequence). V dropped 0 bases and J dropped 1 base, with 6 bases sitting between them. The CDR3 coding sequence is TGTGCCTGGAGTGTACAGGGCCAAGAGACCCAGTACTTC. It translates to CAWSVQGQETQYF. Full variable domain (remainder filled in from reference TRBV30 and TRBJ2-5): SQTIHQWPATLVQPVGSPLSLECTVEGTSNPNLYWYRQAAGRGLQLLFYSVGIGQISSEVPQNLSASRPQDRQFILSSKKLLLSDSGFYLCAWSVQGQETQYFGPGTRLLVL.

The chain carries TRBV19 and TRBJ2-7; D not certain. The CDR3 sequence is 13 residues long. V lost 3 bases to trimming and J lost 6 bases, with 12 bases between them. The germline V gene encodes CDR1 LNHDA and CDR2 SQIVND (reference sequence). The CDR3: CASSIGHRGEQYF. The CDR3 DNA reads as TGTGCCAGTAGTATTGGTCACCGCGGCGAGCAGTACTTC.

This clone is termed medium-sized. The CDR3 region is CASAGFGSSQETQYF. In DNA, the CDR3 is TGTGCCAGCGCCGGGTTTGGCAGTTCCCAAGAGACCCAGTACTTC. V gene TRBV5-4 combines with J gene TRBJ2-5; D unclear. CDR1 SGHNT and CDR2 YYREEE come from the germline V gene (reference sequence). The V end was cut by 7 bases, the J end by 1 base, with 17 bases between. The CDR3 extends over 15 amino acids.

The chain carries TRBV18 and TRBJ2-5, with TRBD2 matching over 7 bases. Unmatched junction bases numbered 12, after V lost 3 bases and J lost 5 bases. The CDR3 has 16 amino acids. Per the germline V gene, CDR1 is KGHSH and CDR2 is LQKENI. The CDR3 DNA reads as TGTGCCAGCTCACCGACGGGGAGAGCGGGATTGGAGACCCAGTACTTC. The encoded protein is CASSPTGRAGLETQYF.

The rearrangement links TRBV5-3 to TRBJ2-3, with D possibly matching TRBD1 (7 bases). TRBV5-3 is an ORF, with its function uncertain. Between the trimmed V and J ends, which lost 6 bases and 11 bases, there was a span of 25 bases. The CDR3 loop spans 15 amino acids. Here the CDR3 reads CARTVEDQGGEGQYF. In DNA form, the CDR3 reads TGTGCCAGAACAGTCGAGGATCAGGGGGGAGAGGGGCAGTATTTT.

The rearrangement joins TRBV3-1 (or the pseudogene TRBV3-2) to TRBJ2-1; D is unclear. V shed 4 bases and J shed 10 bases, with 20 bases lying between them. Germline lookup yields CDR1 LGHDT and CDR2 YNNKEL (reference sequence). CDR3 size: 15 residues. The DNA for the CDR3 is TGTGCCAGCAGCCTTAGTTCGACCCTTTTCGGGGAGCAGTTCTTC. It translates to CASSLSSTLFGEQFF.

J is TRBJ2-5 and V is TRBV12-5; D might be TRBD1 (5 bases). The CDR3 has 13 amino acids. V lost 7 bases to trimming and J lost 5 bases, with 14 bases between them. Germline V gives CDR1 LGHNT, CDR2 FRNRAP. CDR3 sequence reads: CASVRGSKETQYF. The CDR3, as DNA: TGTGCTAGTGTTAGGGGATCAAAGGAGACCCAGTACTTC.

CDR3 sequence (DNA): TGTGCCAGCAGTTTAGGGGGGGGCAGGGGTCCCTACGAGCAGTACTTC. Protein sequence: CASSLGGGRGPYEQYF. The chain uses TRBV27 and TRBJ2-7; D possibly corresponds to TRBD2 (7 bases). Germline CDR1 and CDR2: MNHEY and SMNVEV (reference sequence). CDR3 length: 16 amino acids. V was shortened by 2 bases and J by 2 bases, with 16 bases between the two germline ends.

The chain is built from TRBV11-3 and TRBJ2-7; tentatively, D is TRBD1 (6 bases). The V and J ends lost 3 bases and 3 bases respectively, with 12 bases between them. This CDR3 is 14 amino acids long. Germline V gives CDR1 SGHNT, CDR2 YENEEA. The CDR3 DNA reads as TGTGCCAGCAGCTTTTCAGGGGCCGACTACGAGCAGTACTTC. Its protein product is CASSFSGADYEQYF. Filled out from reference TRBV11-3 and TRBJ2-7, the complete variable domain reads EAGVVQSPRYKIIEKKQPVAFWCNPISGHNTLYWYLQNLGQGPELLIRYENEEAVDDSQLPKDRFSAERLKGVDSTLKIQPAELGDSAVYLCASSFSGADYEQYFGPGTRLTVT.

The chain carries TRBV2 and TRBJ2-5, with 11 bases aligning to TRBD1. CDR3 length: 14 residues. Germline CDR1 reads SNHLY; CDR2 reads FYNNEI. V gave up 6 bases and J gave up 5 bases; unmatched junction bases: 5. DNA for the CDR3: TGTGCCAGCAGCGGACAGGGGGCAGGCGAGACCCAGTACTTC. As protein: CASSGQGAGETQYF.

There are many counts of this clone. The rearrangement uses TRBV18 and TRBJ2-5; 7 bases are shared with TRBD1. The CDR3 spans 15 residues. The J segment lost 2 bases and the V segment lost 3 bases, leaving 6 bases of the junction unmatched. In germline, CDR1 is KGHSH, CDR2 LQKENI. In nucleotides, the CDR3 is TGTGCCAGCTCACCGGGACAGCCAGAACAAGAGACCCAGTACTTC. Translated, it gives CASSPGQPEQETQYF.

The V gene is TRBV10-2, the J gene TRBJ1-1, with D possibly TRBD1 on 5 matching bases. The CDR3 extends over 13 amino acids. Germline V gene lookup returns CDR1 WSHSY and CDR2 SAAADI. With 3 bases removed from V and 1 base from J, the gap between germline ends came to 6 bases. This chain's CDR3 is CASSEQANTEAFF. DNA for the CDR3: TGCGCCAGCAGTGAACAGGCGAACACTGAAGCTTTCTTT.

In its sample, this clone was seen once. This rearrangement joins TRBV28 to TRBJ2-4, with D possibly TRBD1 on 5 matching bases. The CDR3 runs to 14 residues. Germline assignment: CDR1 MDHEN and CDR2 SYDVKM. Trimming cost V 5 bases and J 0 bases, with 8 bases left between them. The CDR3 protein is CASSDSLAKNIQYF. The CDR3 DNA is TGTGCCAGCAGTGACAGTTTAGCCAAAAACATTCAGTACTTC.

The rearrangement uses TRBV2 and TRBJ1-2; 10 bases map to TRBD1. The CDR3 loop spans 14 amino acids. The germline CDR1 and CDR2 sequences are SNHLY and FYNNEI. V lost 7 bases to trimming and J lost 3 bases; unmatched junction nucleotides: 5. CDR3 coding DNA: TGTGCCAGCAACCGACAGGGGGCTTACTATGGCTACACCTTC. Amino acid sequence: CASNRQGAYYGYTF.

The chain has TRBV29-1 and TRBJ1-1, with 10 bases aligning to TRBD1. The trim removed 7 bases at V and 5 bases at J, leaving 4 bases unmatched. CDR1 is SQVTM and CDR2 is ANQGSEA in the germline V gene. This CDR3 is built from 12 residues. This CDR3 is CSAGTGETEAFF. CDR3 coding DNA: TGCAGCGCCGGGACAGGGGAAACTGAAGCTTTCTTT. Full variable domain (remainder filled in from reference TRBV29-1 and TRBJ1-1): SAVISQKPSRDICQRGTSLTIQCQVDSQVTMMFWYRQQPGQSLTLIATANQGSEATYESGFVIDKFPISRPNLTFSTLTVSNMSPEDSSIYLCSAGTGETEAFFGQGTRLTVV.

The V call is TRBV6-5, the J call TRBJ1-1, with 8 bases fitting TRBD1. Germline trimming cut 6 bases from V and 7 bases from J; bases unmatched to any gene: 4. Germline loops: CDR1 MNHEY, CDR2 SVGAGI. CDR3 length: 12 residues. In nucleotides, the CDR3 is TGTGCCAGCAGCTGGACAGGGTTTGAAGCTTTCTTT. Residues: CASSWTGFEAFF.

The chain carries TRBV3-1 (or the pseudogene TRBV3-2) and TRBJ2-1; maybe TRBD2 (7 bases). The CDR3 is made up of 14 amino acids. Germline V gene lookup returns CDR1 LGHDT and CDR2 YNNKEL (reference sequence). The V gene lost 4 bases and the J gene lost 7 bases, with 14 bases spanning the gap. CDR3 bases: TGTGCCAGCAGCCTAAGGGGAGGGGGGAATGAGCAGTTCTTC. Translated, it gives CASSLRGGGNEQFF.

This clone has only a few counts. The V call is TRBV10-1, the J call TRBJ2-7, with 8 bases that match TRBD1. V shed 6 bases, J shed 4 bases, and the junction held 11 bases outside the gene matches. The length of the CDR3 is 15 residues. The V gene's germline CDR1 is WNHNN and CDR2 SYGVQD (reference sequence). CDR3 sequence: CASSLGQGPPYEQYF. The CDR3 DNA is TGCGCCAGCAGCCTCGGACAGGGCCCCCCATACGAGCAGTACTTC.

The chain has TRBV19 and TRBJ2-2; TRBD1 agrees at 8 bases. V was pared by 3 bases and J by 5 bases, with 8 bases of the junction left unmatched. This CDR3 is 16 amino acids long. Germline-derived CDR1 and CDR2 are LNHDA and SQIVND (reference sequence). In nucleotides, the CDR3 is TGTGCCAGTAGTATCCGGCCAGGGGGCCGGACCGGGGAGCTGTTTTTT. It translates to CASSIRPGGRTGELFF.

This clone showed up just once. This chain uses TRBV18 with TRBJ1-5; D ambiguous. Deletions cut 4 bases from V and 3 bases from J, with 10 bases between. The CDR3 sequence is 14 residues long. Looked up from germline, CDR1 is KGHSH and CDR2 is LQKENI. The CDR3 region has the DNA TGTGCCAGCTCACGGTGGAGCATCAATCAGCCCCAGCATTTT. This sequence encodes CASSRWSINQPQHF.

The genes are TRBV5-4 and TRBJ1-3; the D gene is possibly TRBD1 (5 bases). The CDR3 is 14 amino acids. Looked up from germline, CDR1 is SGHNT and CDR2 is YYREEE (reference sequence). Trimming took 4 bases from V and 0 from J, leaving 8 bases between them. The CDR3 DNA is TGTGCCAGCAGCGTGGACATCTCTGGAAACACCATATATTTT. It encodes CASSVDISGNTIYF.

The chain combines TRBV24-1 with TRBJ1-2; no clear D. CDR1 is KGHDR and CDR2 is SFDVKD in the germline V gene. The ends were cut back, 5 bases at V and 3 bases at J, with 6 bases in the middle. The CDR3 length is 12 residues. For the CDR3, the DNA is TGTGCCACCAGTGGAGGAGACTATGGCTACACCTTC. It yields the protein CATSGGDYGYTF.